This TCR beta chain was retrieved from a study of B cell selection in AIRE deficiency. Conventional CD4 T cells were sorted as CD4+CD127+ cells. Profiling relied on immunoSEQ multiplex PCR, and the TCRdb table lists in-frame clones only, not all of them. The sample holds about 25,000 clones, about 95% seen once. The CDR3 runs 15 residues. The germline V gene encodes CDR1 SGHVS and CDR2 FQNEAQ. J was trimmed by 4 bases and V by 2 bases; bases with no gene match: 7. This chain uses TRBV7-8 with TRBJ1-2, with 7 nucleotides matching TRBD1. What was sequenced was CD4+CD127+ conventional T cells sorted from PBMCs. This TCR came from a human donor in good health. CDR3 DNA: TGTGCCAGCAGCTTAAGGGGGCAGCCCGTCTATGGCTACACCTTC. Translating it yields CASSLRGQPVYGYTF.